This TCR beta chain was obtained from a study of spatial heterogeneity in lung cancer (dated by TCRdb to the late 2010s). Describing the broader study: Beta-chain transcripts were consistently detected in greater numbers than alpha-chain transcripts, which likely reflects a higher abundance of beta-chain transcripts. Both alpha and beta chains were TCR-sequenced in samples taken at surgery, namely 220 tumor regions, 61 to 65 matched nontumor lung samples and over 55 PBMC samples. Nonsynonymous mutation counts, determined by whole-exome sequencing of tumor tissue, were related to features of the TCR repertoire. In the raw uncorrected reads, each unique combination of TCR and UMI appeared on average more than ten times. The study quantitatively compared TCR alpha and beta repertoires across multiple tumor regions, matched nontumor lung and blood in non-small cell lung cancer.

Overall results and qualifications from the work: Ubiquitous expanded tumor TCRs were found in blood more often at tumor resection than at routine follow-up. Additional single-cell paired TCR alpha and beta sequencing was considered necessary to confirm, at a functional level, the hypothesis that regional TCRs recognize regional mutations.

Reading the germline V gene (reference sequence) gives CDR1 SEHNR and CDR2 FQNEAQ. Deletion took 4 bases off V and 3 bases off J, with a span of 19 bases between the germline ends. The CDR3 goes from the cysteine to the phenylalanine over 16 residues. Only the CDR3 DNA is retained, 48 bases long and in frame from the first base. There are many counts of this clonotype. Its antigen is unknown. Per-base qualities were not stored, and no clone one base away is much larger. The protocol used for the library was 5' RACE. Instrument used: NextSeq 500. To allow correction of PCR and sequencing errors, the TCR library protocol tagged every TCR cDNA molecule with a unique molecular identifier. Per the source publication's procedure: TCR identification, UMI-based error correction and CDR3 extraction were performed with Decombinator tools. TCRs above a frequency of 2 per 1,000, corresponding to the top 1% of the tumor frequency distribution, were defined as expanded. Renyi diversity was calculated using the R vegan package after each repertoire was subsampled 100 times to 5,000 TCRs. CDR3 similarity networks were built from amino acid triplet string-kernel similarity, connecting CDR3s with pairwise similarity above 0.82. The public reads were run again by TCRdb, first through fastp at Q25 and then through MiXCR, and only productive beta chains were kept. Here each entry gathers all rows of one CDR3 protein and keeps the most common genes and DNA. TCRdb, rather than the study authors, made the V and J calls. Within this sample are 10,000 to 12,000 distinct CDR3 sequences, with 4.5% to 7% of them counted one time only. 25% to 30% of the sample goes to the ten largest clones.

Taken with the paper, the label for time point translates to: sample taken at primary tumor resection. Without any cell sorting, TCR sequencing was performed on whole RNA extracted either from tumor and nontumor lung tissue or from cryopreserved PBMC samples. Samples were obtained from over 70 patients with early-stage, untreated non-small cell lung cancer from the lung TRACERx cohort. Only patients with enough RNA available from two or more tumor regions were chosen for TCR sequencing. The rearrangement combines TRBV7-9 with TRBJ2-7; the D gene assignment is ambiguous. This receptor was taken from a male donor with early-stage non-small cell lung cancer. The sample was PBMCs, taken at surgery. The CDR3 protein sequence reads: CASSSRASLTLYEQYF. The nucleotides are TGTGCCAGCAGCTCCAGAGCTTCCCTCACCCTCTACGAGCAGTACTTC.